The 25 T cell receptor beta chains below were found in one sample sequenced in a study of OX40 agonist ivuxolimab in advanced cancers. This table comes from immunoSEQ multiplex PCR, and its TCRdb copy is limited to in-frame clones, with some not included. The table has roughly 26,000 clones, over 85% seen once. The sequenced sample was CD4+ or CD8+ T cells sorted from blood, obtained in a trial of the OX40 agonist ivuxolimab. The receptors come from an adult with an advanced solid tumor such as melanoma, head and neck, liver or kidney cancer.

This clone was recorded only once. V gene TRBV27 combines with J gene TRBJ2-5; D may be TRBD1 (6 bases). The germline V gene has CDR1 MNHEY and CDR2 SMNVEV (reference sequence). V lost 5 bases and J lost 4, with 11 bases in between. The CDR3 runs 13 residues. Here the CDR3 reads CASSPVGGETQYF. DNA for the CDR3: TGTGCCAGCAGTCCCGTAGGGGGAGAGACCCAGTACTTC.

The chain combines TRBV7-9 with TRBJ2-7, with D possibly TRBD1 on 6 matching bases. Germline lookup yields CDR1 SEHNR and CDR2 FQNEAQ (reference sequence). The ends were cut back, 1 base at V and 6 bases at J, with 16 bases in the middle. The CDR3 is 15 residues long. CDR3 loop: CASSLGGHGMFEQYF. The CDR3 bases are TGTGCCAGCAGCTTAGGGGGACACGGCATGTTCGAGCAGTACTTC. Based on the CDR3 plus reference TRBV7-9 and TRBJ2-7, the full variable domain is DTGVSQNPRHKITKRGQNVTFRCDPISEHNRLYWYRQTLGQGPEFLTYFQNEAQLEKSRLLSDRFSAERPKGSFSTLEIQRTEQGDSAMYLCASSLGGHGMFEQYFGPGTRLTVT.

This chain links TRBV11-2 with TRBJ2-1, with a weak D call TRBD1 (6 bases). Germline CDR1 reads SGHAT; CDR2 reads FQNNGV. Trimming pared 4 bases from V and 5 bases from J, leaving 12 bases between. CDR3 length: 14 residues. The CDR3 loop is CASSSTGLDNEQFF. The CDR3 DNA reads TGTGCCAGCAGCTCAACAGGGCTCGACAATGAGCAGTTCTTC. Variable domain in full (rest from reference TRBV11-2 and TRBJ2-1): EAGVAQSPRYKIIEKRQSVAFWCNPISGHATLYWYQQILGQGPKLLIQFQNNGVVDDSQLPKDRFSAERLKGVDSTLKIQPAKLEDSAVYLCASSSTGLDNEQFFGPGTRLTVL.

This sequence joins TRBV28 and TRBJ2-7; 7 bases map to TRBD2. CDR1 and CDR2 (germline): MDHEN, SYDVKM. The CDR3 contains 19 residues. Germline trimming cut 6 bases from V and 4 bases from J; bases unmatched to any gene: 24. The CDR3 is CASSPFPRAEGRGGYEQYF. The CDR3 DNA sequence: TGTGCCAGCAGCCCATTCCCTCGGGCGGAGGGCCGCGGGGGTTACGAGCAGTACTTC.

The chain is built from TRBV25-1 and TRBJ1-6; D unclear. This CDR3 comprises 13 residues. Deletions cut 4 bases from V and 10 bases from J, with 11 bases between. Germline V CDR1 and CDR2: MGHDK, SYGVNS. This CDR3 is CASSGPTISPLHF. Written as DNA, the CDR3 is TGTGCCAGCAGTGGCCCCACGATCTCACCCCTCCACTTT.

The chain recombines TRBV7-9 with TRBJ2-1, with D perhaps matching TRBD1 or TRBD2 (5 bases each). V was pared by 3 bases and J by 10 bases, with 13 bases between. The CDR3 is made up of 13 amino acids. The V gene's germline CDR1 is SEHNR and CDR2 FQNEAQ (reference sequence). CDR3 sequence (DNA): TGTGCCAGCAGCTTTGGGGGTGGAGTAGAGCAGTTCTTC. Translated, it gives CASSFGGGVEQFF.

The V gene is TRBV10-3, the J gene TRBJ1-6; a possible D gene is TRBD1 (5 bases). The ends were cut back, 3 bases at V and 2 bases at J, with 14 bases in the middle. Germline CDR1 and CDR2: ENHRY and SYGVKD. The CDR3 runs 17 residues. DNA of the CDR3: TGTGCCATCAGTGATGGGACCGTGGATCCCTATAATTCACCCCTCCACTTT. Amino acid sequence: CAISDGTVDPYNSPLHF.

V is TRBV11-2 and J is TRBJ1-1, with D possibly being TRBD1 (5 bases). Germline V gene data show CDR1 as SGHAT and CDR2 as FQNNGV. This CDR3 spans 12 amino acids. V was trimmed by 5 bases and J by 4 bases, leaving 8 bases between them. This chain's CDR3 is CASSQRGTEAFF. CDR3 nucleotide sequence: TGTGCCAGCAGCCAAAGGGGCACTGAAGCTTTCTTT. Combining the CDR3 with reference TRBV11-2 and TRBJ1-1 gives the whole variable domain EAGVAQSPRYKIIEKRQSVAFWCNPISGHATLYWYQQILGQGPKLLIQFQNNGVVDDSQLPKDRFSAERLKGVDSTLKIQPAKLEDSAVYLCASSQRGTEAFFGQGTRLTVV.

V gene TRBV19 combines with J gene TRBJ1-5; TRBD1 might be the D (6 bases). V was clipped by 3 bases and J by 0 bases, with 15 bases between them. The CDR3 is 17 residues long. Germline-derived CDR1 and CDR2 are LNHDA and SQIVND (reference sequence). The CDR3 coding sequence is TGTGCCAGTAGTATTTGGACAGAACTTTATAGCAATCAGCCCCAGCATTTT. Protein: CASSIWTELYSNQPQHF.

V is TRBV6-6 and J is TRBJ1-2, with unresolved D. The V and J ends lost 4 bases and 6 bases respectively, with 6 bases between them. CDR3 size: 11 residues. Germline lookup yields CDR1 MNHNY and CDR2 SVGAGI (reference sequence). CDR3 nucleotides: TGTGCCAGCAGTTTCGTGAATGGCTACACCTTC. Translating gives CASSFVNGYTF.

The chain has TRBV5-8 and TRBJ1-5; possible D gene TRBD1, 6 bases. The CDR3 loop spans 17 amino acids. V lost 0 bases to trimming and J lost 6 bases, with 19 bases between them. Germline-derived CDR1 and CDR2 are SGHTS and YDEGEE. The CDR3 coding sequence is TGTGCCAGCAGCTTGGAAGTACAGGGTCTCTCCAGTCAGCCCCAGCATTTT. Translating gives CASSLEVQGLSSQPQHF.

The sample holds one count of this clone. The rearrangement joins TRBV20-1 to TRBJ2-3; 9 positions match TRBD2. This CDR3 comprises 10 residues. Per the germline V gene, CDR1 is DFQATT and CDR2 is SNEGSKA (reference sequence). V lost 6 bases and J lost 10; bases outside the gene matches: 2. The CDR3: CSAQRGAQYF. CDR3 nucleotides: TGCAGTGCCCAGCGGGGGGCGCAGTATTTT.

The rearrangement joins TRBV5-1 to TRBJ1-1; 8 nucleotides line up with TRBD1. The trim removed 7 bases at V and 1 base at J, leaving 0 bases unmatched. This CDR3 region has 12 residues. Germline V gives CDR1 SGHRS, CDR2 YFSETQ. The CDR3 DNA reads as TGCGCCAGCGGACAGGGGAACACTGAAGCTTTCTTT. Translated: CASGQGNTEAFF.

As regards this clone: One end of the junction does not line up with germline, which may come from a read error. The CDR3 loop is CASSLGVTQPQHF. DNA for the CDR3: TGTGCCAGCAGTTTAGGGGTAACTCAGCCCCAGCATTTT. The chain is built from TRBV11-2 and TRBJ1-5, with D maybe TRBD1 (5 bases). Germline lookup yields CDR1 SGHAT and CDR2 FQNNGV. The CDR3 runs 13 residues.

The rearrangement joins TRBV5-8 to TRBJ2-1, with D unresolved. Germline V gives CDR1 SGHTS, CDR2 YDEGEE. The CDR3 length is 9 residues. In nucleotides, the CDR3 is TGTGCTCTGACTTATGAGCAGTTCTTC. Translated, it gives CALTYEQFF.

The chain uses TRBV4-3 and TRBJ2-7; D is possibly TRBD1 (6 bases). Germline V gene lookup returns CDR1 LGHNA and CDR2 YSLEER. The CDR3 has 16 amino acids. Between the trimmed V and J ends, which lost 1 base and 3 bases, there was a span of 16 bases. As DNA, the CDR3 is TGCGCCAGCAGCCAAGGGCGGGCAGGGGTATACTACGAGCAGTACTTC. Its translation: CASSQGRAGVYYEQYF.

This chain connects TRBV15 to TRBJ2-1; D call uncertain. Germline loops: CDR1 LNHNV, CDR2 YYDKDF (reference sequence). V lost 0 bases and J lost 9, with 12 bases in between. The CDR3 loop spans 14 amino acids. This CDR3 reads CATSRDEEFPEQFF. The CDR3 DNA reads TGTGCCACCAGCAGAGATGAGGAGTTTCCTGAGCAGTTCTTC.

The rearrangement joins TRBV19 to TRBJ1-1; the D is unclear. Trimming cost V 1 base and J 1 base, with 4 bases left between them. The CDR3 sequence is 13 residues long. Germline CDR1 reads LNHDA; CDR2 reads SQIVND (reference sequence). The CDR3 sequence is CASSIGGNTEAFF. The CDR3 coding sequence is TGTGCCAGTAGTATAGGGGGGAACACTGAAGCTTTCTTT. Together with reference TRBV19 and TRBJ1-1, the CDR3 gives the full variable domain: DGGITQSPKYLFRKEGQNVTLSCEQNLNHDAMYWYRQDPGQGLRLIYYSQIVNDFQKGDIAEGYSVSREKKESFPLTVTSAQKNPTAFYLCASSIGGNTEAFFGQGTRLTVV.

CDR3 nucleotides: TGTGCCAGTAGTATACGACTAGCGGGATATAATGAGCAGTTCTTC. It is translated as CASSIRLAGYNEQFF. The J gene is TRBJ2-1, the V gene TRBV19, with 11 positions matching TRBD2. CDR3 length: 15 amino acids. Germline trimming cut 2 bases from V and 7 bases from J; bases unmatched to any gene: 4. Germline loops: CDR1 LNHDA, CDR2 SQIVND (reference sequence).

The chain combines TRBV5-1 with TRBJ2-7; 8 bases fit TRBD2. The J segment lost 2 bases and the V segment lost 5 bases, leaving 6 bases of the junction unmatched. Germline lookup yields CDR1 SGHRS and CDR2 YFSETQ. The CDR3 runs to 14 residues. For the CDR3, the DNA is TGCGCCAGCAGGTCTAGCGGGCCTACCTACGAGCAGTACTTC. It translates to CASRSSGPTYEQYF.

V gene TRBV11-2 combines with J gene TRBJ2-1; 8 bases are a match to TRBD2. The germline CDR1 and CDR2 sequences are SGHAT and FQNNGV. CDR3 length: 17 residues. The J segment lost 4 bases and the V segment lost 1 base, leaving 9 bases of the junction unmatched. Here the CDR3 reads CASSLVPGGKEYNEQFF. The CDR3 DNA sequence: TGTGCCAGCAGCTTAGTCCCGGGGGGGAAAGAATACAATGAGCAGTTCTTC. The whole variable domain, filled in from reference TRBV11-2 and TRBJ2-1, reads EAGVAQSPRYKIIEKRQSVAFWCNPISGHATLYWYQQILGQGPKLLIQFQNNGVVDDSQLPKDRFSAERLKGVDSTLKIQPAKLEDSAVYLCASSLVPGGKEYNEQFFGPGTRLTVL.

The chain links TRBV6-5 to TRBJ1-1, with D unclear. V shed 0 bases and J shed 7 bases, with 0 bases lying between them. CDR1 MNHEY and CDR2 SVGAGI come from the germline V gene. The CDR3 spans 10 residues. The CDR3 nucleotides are TGTGCCAGCAGTTACTCTGAAGCTTTCTTT. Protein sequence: CASSYSEAFF.

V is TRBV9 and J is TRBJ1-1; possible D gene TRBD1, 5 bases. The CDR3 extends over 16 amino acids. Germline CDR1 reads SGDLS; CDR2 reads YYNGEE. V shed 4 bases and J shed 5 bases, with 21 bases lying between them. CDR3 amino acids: CASSLGLGGAETEAFF. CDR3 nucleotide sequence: TGTGCCAGCAGCTTGGGTCTTGGAGGGGCGGAAACTGAAGCTTTCTTT.

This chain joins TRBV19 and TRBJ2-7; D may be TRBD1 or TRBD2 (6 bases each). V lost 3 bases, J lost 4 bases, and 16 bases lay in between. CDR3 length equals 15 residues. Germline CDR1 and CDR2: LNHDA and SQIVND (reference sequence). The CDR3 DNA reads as TGTGCCAGTAGTATTGCGGGACAAAGCAAGTACGAGCAGTACTTC. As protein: CASSIAGQSKYEQYF. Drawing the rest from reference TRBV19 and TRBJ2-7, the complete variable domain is DGGITQSPKYLFRKEGQNVTLSCEQNLNHDAMYWYRQDPGQGLRLIYYSQIVNDFQKGDIAEGYSVSREKKESFPLTVTSAQKNPTAFYLCASSIAGQSKYEQYFGPGTRLTVT.

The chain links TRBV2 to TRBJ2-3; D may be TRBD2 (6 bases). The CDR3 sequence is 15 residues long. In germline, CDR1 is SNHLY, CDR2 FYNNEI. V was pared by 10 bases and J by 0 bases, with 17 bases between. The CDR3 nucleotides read TGTGCCACCAAGGAGCTAGCGTTAAGCACAGATACGCAGTATTTT. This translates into CATKELALSTDTQYF.